What follows are 30 T cell receptor beta chains derived from one specimen sequenced in a study of blood T cell repertoires in COVID-19. Using immunoSEQ multiplex PCR, the repertoire was profiled, and TCRdb retains in-frame clones only, with some absent. The sample carries about 320,000 clones, 90% recorded once. Sequencing input: PBMCs or T cells enriched from blood (not recorded which). The receptors were gathered from a woman aged 25 to 39 who had been exposed to COVID-19.

The rearrangement joins TRBV2 to TRBJ1-6; D call uncertain. The germline V gene encodes CDR1 SNHLY and CDR2 FYNNEI. The CDR3 spans 15 residues. V was trimmed by 4 bases and J by 0 bases, leaving 7 bases between them. CDR3 sequence: CASSVFSSYNSPLHF. The CDR3 bases are TGTGCCAGCAGTGTTTTCAGCTCCTATAATTCACCCCTCCACTTT.

The chain couples TRBV19 to TRBJ2-5, with 9 bases fitting TRBD1. The CDR3 extends over 13 amino acids. The germline V gene encodes CDR1 LNHDA and CDR2 SQIVND (reference sequence). The ends lost 6 bases at V and 3 bases at J; junction bases unmatched: 2. The CDR3 DNA reads as TGTGCCAGTAGGAGACAGGGGGAAGAGACCCAGTACTTC. The encoded protein is CASRRQGEETQYF.

The chain has TRBV5-1 and TRBJ2-7; TRBD1 aligns across 8 bases. After removal of 4 bases from V and 5 bases from J, the junction contained 14 bases not matched to a gene. The CDR3 sequence is 16 residues long. Germline values: CDR1 SGHRS, CDR2 YFSETQ. The DNA for the CDR3 is TGCGCCAGCAGCGCCCCGGACAGGGTGGCTAAGAACGAGCAGTACTTC. Its translation is CASSAPDRVAKNEQYF.

CDR3 DNA sequence: TGTGCCAGCAGCCCGTATTACCGAGGTTCCTACGAGCAGTACTTC. Residues: CASSPYYRGSYEQYF. The V gene is TRBV11-1, the J gene TRBJ2-7; D is uncertain. In germline, CDR1 is SGHAT, CDR2 FQDESV (reference sequence). This CDR3 contains 15 residues. V dropped 5 bases and J dropped 1 base, with 15 bases sitting between them. Supplemented by reference TRBV11-1 and TRBJ2-7, the full variable domain reads EAEVAQSPRYKITEKSQAVAFWCDPISGHATLYWYRQILGQGPELLVQFQDESVVDDSQLPKDRFSAERLKGVDSTLKIQPAELGDSAMYLCASSPYYRGSYEQYFGPGTRLTVT.

The chain joins TRBV4-3 to TRBJ1-2, with a tentative D call TRBD1 (5 bases). V lost 4 bases and J lost 7, with 13 bases in between. The CDR3 covers 13 residues. Germline V gene sequence: CDR1 LGHNA, CDR2 YSLEER. The CDR3 spells CASSRTGAGGYTF. CDR3 nucleotides: TGCGCCAGCAGCCGAACAGGTGCTGGTGGCTACACCTTC.

The table lists this clone with a count of one. The CDR3 nucleotides are TGTGCCAGCAGACCGGGGGGCTCTACGGCTAATGAAAAACTGTTTTTT. Amino acids: CASRPGGSTANEKLFF. The V gene is TRBV27, the J gene TRBJ1-4; D is possibly TRBD1 (6 bases). CDR3 size: 16 residues. CDR1 is MNHEY, CDR2 SMNVEV, per germline (reference sequence). V dropped 6 bases and J dropped 3 bases, with 17 bases sitting between them. Drawing the rest from reference TRBV27 and TRBJ1-4, the complete variable domain is EAQVTQNPRYLITVTGKKLTVTCSQNMNHEYMSWYRQDPGLGLRQIYYSMNVEVTDKGDVPEGYKVSRKEKRNFPLILESPSPNQTSLYFCASRPGGSTANEKLFFGSGTQLSVL.

This chain uses TRBV4-1 with TRBJ2-3; 8 nucleotides line up with TRBD2. CDR3 size: 16 residues. V dropped 1 base and J dropped 2; count of bases not matched to a gene: 5. Germline V gene data show CDR1 as MGHRA and CDR2 as YSYEKL. The CDR3 bases are TGCGCCAGCAGCCAAGCTTCGCGGGGGGTCACAGATACGCAGTATTTT. It translates to CASSQASRGVTDTQYF.

The sample holds one count of this clone. The genes are TRBV5-1 and TRBJ2-7, with TRBD1 matching 8 bases. The junction had 7 bases not matched to a gene; V was cut back by 3 bases and J by 2 bases. Germline CDR1 reads SGHRS; CDR2 reads YFSETQ. This CDR3 spans 15 amino acids. The CDR3 loop is CASSYGQGGTYEQYF. DNA of the CDR3: TGCGCCAGCAGCTACGGACAGGGAGGAACCTACGAGCAGTACTTC.

V and J are TRBV7-2 and TRBJ2-3, with TRBD2 matching 13 bases. This CDR3 has 17 residues. J was trimmed by 0 bases and V by 5 bases; bases with no gene match: 5. The germline gives CDR1 SGHTA, CDR2 FQGNSA. This CDR3 is CASSRTSGGPSTDTQYF. In DNA form, the CDR3 reads TGTGCCAGCAGCCGGACTAGCGGGGGCCCTAGCACAGATACGCAGTATTTT. The full variable domain, with the rest looked up from reference TRBV7-2 and TRBJ2-3, is GAGVSQSPSNKVTEKGKDVELRCDPISGHTALYWYRQSLGQGLEFLIYFQGNSAPDKSGLPSDRFSAERTGGSVSTLTIQRTQQEDSAVYLCASSRTSGGPSTDTQYFGPGTRLTVL.

Only one count was recorded for this clone. The rearrangement joins TRBV2 to TRBJ1-6, with a possible D match to TRBD1 (6 bases). The germline V gene encodes CDR1 SNHLY and CDR2 FYNNEI. CDR3 size: 18 residues. Trimming removed 2 bases at V and 11 bases at J, with 25 bases between. The CDR3 DNA reads TGTGCCAGCAGTGAAACGTCCTCAGGGGCAGGGATAGGGCCACCCCTCCACTTT. Residues: CASSETSSGAGIGPPLHF.

The chain combines TRBV25-1 with TRBJ1-2, with 7 nucleotides matching TRBD1. Germline values: CDR1 MGHDK, CDR2 SYGVNS. The CDR3 has 13 amino acids. Trimming removed 5 bases from V and 5 bases from J; junction bases left unmatched: 5. CDR3 in DNA: TGTGCCAGCAGTTCGCGACAGGGATATGGCTACACCTTC. It yields the protein CASSSRQGYGYTF.

The chain employs TRBV30 and TRBJ2-7, with D possibly matching TRBD2 (6 bases). Per the germline V gene, CDR1 is GTSNPN and CDR2 is SVGIG (reference sequence). The CDR3 is 11 residues long. The CDR3, as DNA: TGTGTCTGTGGCGGGGTATACGAGCAGTACTTC. Protein sequence: CVCGGVYEQYF.

A few counts support this clone. V usage is TRBV5-4 and J usage is TRBJ2-7; 10 positions match TRBD1. Looked up from germline, CDR1 is SGHNT and CDR2 is YYREEE (reference sequence). CDR3 length equals 14 residues. Trimming took 4 bases from V and 4 from J; bases not matched to a gene: 5. The CDR3 DNA sequence: TGTGCCAGCAGCCCGGGGACAGGGGTATACGAGCAGTACTTC. It specifies CASSPGTGVYEQYF.

The chain joins TRBV6-2 or TRBV6-3 to TRBJ1-6, with 7 nucleotides matching TRBD1. V was clipped by 4 bases and J by 8 bases; unmatched bases: 2. The CDR3 totals 13 residues. Germline loops: CDR1 MNHEY, CDR2 SVGEGT. CDR3 sequence: CASSSQGDSPLHF. The CDR3, as DNA: TGTGCCAGCAGTTCTCAGGGGGATTCACCCCTCCACTTT.

This clone was seen more than once but under ten times. V usage is TRBV5-4 and J usage is TRBJ1-1; perhaps TRBD1 as D (6 bases). Trimming stripped 4 bases from V and 0 bases from J, with 16 bases between. Germline CDR1 is SGHNT and CDR2 is YYREEE (reference sequence). The CDR3 contains 16 residues. In nucleotides, the CDR3 is TGTGCCAGCAGCACAGGGCTCAGGTCCATGAACACTGAAGCTTTCTTT. The encoded protein is CASSTGLRSMNTEAFF.

This chain joins TRBV4-1 and TRBJ1-2, with D possibly matching TRBD1 (5 bases). The CDR3 runs to 17 residues. CDR1 is MGHRA, CDR2 YSYEKL, per germline. Trimming took 0 bases from V and 8 from J, leaving 22 bases between them. CDR3 nucleotides: TGCGCCAGCAGCCAAGATCCCATCTTTCGGGGAGGGGACGGCTACACCTTC. Protein product: CASSQDPIFRGGDGYTF.

The chain links TRBV5-4 to TRBJ1-3, with TRBD1 matching 9 bases. This CDR3 is 19 amino acids long. Germline values: CDR1 SGHNT, CDR2 YYREEE (reference sequence). After removal of 4 bases from V and 0 bases from J, the junction contained 14 bases not matched to a gene. The CDR3, as DNA: TGTGCCAGCAGCGCGGGACAGGGCTACGATTTGAGCTCTGGAAACACCATATATTTT. Translation: CASSAGQGYDLSSGNTIYF.

This clone was observed a few times. The CDR3 coding sequence is TGTGCCAGCACCCCGACAGGGGGTAATTCACCCCTCCACTTT. It translates to CASTPTGGNSPLHF. V gene TRBV3-1 (or the pseudogene TRBV3-2) combines with J gene TRBJ1-6; 9 positions match TRBD1. Looked up from germline, CDR1 is LGHDT and CDR2 is YNNKEL (reference sequence). The CDR3 covers 14 residues. The V and J ends lost 7 bases and 6 bases, in that order; junction bases with no gene match: 4.

The J gene is TRBJ1-2, the V gene TRBV6-1, with a weak D call TRBD1 (6 bases). The germline V and J ends were trimmed by 2 bases and 3 bases, with 13 bases remaining between them. CDR3 length equals 15 residues. Germline loops: CDR1 MNHNS, CDR2 SASEGT. CDR3 protein: CASSESLGGYYGYTF. CDR3 DNA sequence: TGTGCCAGCAGTGAATCCCTAGGGGGATACTATGGCTACACCTTC.

The V call is TRBV4-2, the J call TRBJ1-1; 9 positions match TRBD1. Germline CDR1 LGHNA, CDR2 YNFKEQ. The CDR3 totals 15 residues. V was pared by 6 bases and J by 4 bases, with 9 bases of the junction left unmatched. CDR3 in DNA: TGTGCCAGCAGTCGACTGGGACAGGGAGGCACTGAAGCTTTCTTT. Its translation: CASSRLGQGGTEAFF.

The rearrangement uses TRBV10-3 and TRBJ1-6; a weak D match, TRBD1 (6 bases). This CDR3 region has 14 residues. Looked up from germline, CDR1 is ENHRY and CDR2 is SYGVKD. V gave up 11 bases and J gave up 3 bases, with 14 bases separating them. CDR3 DNA sequence: TGTGCCTCAACAGGGATGGACTATAATTCACCCCTCCACTTT. The encoded protein is CASTGMDYNSPLHF.

This sequence joins TRBV7-2 and TRBJ1-2; the D is unclear. Germline CDR1 SGHTA, CDR2 FQGNSA. This CDR3 has 12 residues. Trimming pared 3 bases from V and 5 bases from J, leaving 7 bases between. DNA for the CDR3: TGTGCCAGCAGCTTCCGGAGATATGGCTACACCTTC. As protein: CASSFRRYGYTF.

CDR3 in DNA: TGTGCCAGCAGCCCCCCGACAGGGGTTACCTACGAGCAGTACTTC. Protein sequence: CASSPPTGVTYEQYF. The V gene is TRBV5-8, the J gene TRBJ2-7; 8 bases map to TRBD1. The CDR3 length is 15 residues. J lost 2 bases, V lost 4 bases, and 8 bases had no gene match. CDR1 is SGHTS and CDR2 is YDEGEE in the germline V gene.

V gene TRBV6-5 combines with J gene TRBJ1-2; D is perhaps TRBD1 (5 bases). V was shortened by 6 bases and J by 4 bases, with 12 bases between the two germline ends. The CDR3 loop spans 13 amino acids. Germline V gene sequence: CDR1 MNHEY, CDR2 SVGAGI. This chain's CDR3 is CASRADRGYGYTF. The CDR3 DNA is TGTGCCAGCAGGGCCGACAGAGGCTATGGCTACACCTTC.

The chain joins TRBV7-3 to TRBJ1-1; D may be TRBD1 (6 bases). Trimming took 5 bases from V and 4 from J, leaving 14 bases between them. This CDR3 spans 14 amino acids. The germline V gene encodes CDR1 SGHTA and CDR2 FQGTGA. This chain's CDR3 is CASSPGGGGTEAFF. CDR3 nucleotides: TGTGCCAGCAGCCCGGGAGGGGGTGGCACTGAAGCTTTCTTT.

This clone appeared once. This rearrangement joins TRBV9 to TRBJ1-2; TRBD1 is a possible D gene (6 bases). The CDR3 contains 12 residues. The V end was cut by 5 bases, the J end by 6 bases, with 11 bases between. Germline CDR1 SGDLS, CDR2 YYNGEE. In DNA, the CDR3 is TGTGCCAGCAGTAAACAGGGTAATGGCTACACCTTC. Its protein is CASSKQGNGYTF.

The chain joins TRBV5-4 to TRBJ2-7; 12 positions match TRBD2. V lost 4 bases to trimming and J lost 4 bases; unmatched junction nucleotides: 6. This CDR3 has 15 amino acids. Per germline, CDR1 SGHNT and CDR2 YYREEE (reference sequence). The CDR3 DNA is TGTGCCAGCAGCCCCCGGACTAGCGGGGTTTACGAGCAGTACTTC. It is translated as CASSPRTSGVYEQYF.

This rearrangement joins TRBV21-1 to TRBJ2-5; whether TRBD1, the table's D call, matches the DNA was not checked. TRBV21-1 is designated a pseudogene. The CDR3 is made up of 14 amino acids. CDR3 region: CASSWTGEEETQYF. CDR3 bases: TGTGCCAGCAGCTGGACAGGGGAGGAAGAGACCCAGTACTTC.

The gene calls are TRBV27 and TRBJ2-1; the match to TRBD2 covers 8 bases. The CDR3 is made up of 16 amino acids. Looked up from germline, CDR1 is MNHEY and CDR2 is SMNVEV (reference sequence). The J segment lost 8 bases and the V segment lost 2 bases, leaving 11 bases of the junction unmatched. The CDR3 loop is CASSLERPGRGDEQFF. The CDR3 DNA reads as TGTGCCAGCAGTTTAGAGAGGCCAGGGCGGGGGGATGAGCAGTTCTTC.

The CDR3 coding sequence is TGCAGTGCTAGTGCGGGATCTAGCAATCAGCCCCAGCATTTT. Amino acids: CSASAGSSNQPQHF. V and J are TRBV20-1 and TRBJ1-5; D call uncertain. CDR1 is DFQATT and CDR2 is SNEGSKA in the germline V gene (reference sequence). The V gene lost 3 bases and the J gene lost 0 bases, with 9 bases spanning the gap. The CDR3 runs to 14 residues.